This T cell receptor beta chain was found in a study of cytomegalovirus exposure and HLA in healthy donors. Findings and limits, study-wide: Common viral pathogens were later found to be apparently linked to several of the most significant clusters. The CMV antigen specificity of a few CMV-associated chains was confirmed through in vitro analysis. Sequencing depth across donors, presence/absence analyses assumed, was roughly uniform.

Germline lookup yields CDR1 SGHNT and CDR2 YENEEA. The CDR3 is 15 amino acids. J lost 3 bases, V lost 5 bases, and 9 bases had no gene match. Worth noting for this clone: The target antigen is unknown.

Researchers ran the PCR with 60 Vbeta and 13 Jbeta primers. Sequenced by immunoSEQ multiplex PCR; TCRdb stores in-frame clones only, minus some. The sample yields approximately 180,000 clones, around 79% seen once. The specimen sequenced was PBMCs. This sequence originates from a man aged 40-50 years in good health and CMV-seropositive. V is TRBV11-3 and J is TRBJ2-7, with 8 bases aligning to TRBD2. The chain's CDR3 is CASSLNSGMVYEQYF. As DNA, the CDR3 is TGTGCCAGCAGCCTCAATAGCGGGATGGTCTACGAGCAGTACTTC.